The clone carrying this T cell receptor beta chain was recorded once. This entry belongs to a study of blood T cell repertoires in COVID-19. Background on the study: COVID-19 samples, acute and convalescent, were from the United States, Italy and Spain. The cDNA or gDNA used as material had been derived from T cells, B-cell-depleted T cells, or PBMCs.

The CDR3 runs 13 residues. V lost 2 bases to trimming and J lost 4 bases, with 8 bases between them. Germline V CDR1 and CDR2: MGHRA, YSYEKL. Produced via immunoSEQ multiplex PCR; TCRdb's table is partial and in-frame only. The repertoire has some 150,000 clones, approximately 80% of them found once; the top ten carry around 35%. Sample: peripheral blood. This chain links TRBV4-1 with TRBJ1-2; D may be TRBD1 (6 bases). The clonotype originates from a human donor in a cohort sampled during active COVID-19. CDR3 DNA: TGCGCCAGCAGCCAAAGGGGGATCTATGGCTACACCTTC. It translates to CASSQRGIYGYTF.